Shown below are 27 T cell receptor beta chains from a single sample sequenced in a study of T cell responses to AZD1222 COVID-19 vaccine. Some clones are missing from TCRdb's copy, which holds only in-frame ones; the method was immunoSEQ multiplex PCR. Of around 94,000 clones detected, more than 85% appear once; the ten largest clones hold 5%. The sample in question was peripheral blood, obtained on day 0 of AZD1222 vaccination. These receptor sequences come from an adult in good health.

The chain uses TRBV7-8 and TRBJ1-1; D is perhaps TRBD1 (5 bases). The germline V and J ends were trimmed by 5 bases and 11 bases, with 12 bases remaining between them. The CDR3 covers 11 residues. The germline CDR1 and CDR2 sequences are SGHVS and FQNEAQ. The CDR3 DNA reads as TGTGCCAGCAGCCCCGGGGCGCGGGCTTTCTTT. Translating it yields CASSPGARAFF.

The V gene is TRBV27, the J gene TRBJ1-5; no reliable D call. The CDR3 contains 14 residues. V shed 3 bases and J shed 3 bases, with 9 bases lying between them. Germline CDR1 and CDR2: MNHEY and SMNVEV (reference sequence). The DNA of the CDR3 is TGTGCCAGCAGTTTCGGCGGAAACAATCAGCCCCAGCATTTT. The encoded protein is CASSFGGNNQPQHF.

The CDR3 DNA reads as TGTGCCAGTAGGCCTCCCGGGAAAAGCACTGAAGCTTTCTTT. As protein: CASRPPGKSTEAFF. The J gene is TRBJ1-1, the V gene TRBV19, with unresolved D. The CDR3 covers 14 residues. The V end lost 6 bases, the J end lost 4 bases, and 15 bases lay between the germline ends. The V gene's germline CDR1 is LNHDA and CDR2 SQIVND (reference sequence).

The table lists this clone with a few counts. The V call is TRBV11-2, the J call TRBJ1-1; no clear D. The germline gives CDR1 SGHAT, CDR2 FQNNGV. Trimming stripped 1 base from V and 7 bases from J, with 10 bases between. This CDR3 comprises 13 residues. The CDR3 DNA reads TGTGCCAGCAGCTTAGTGCCCGGGTTTGAAGCTTTCTTT. The encoded protein is CASSLVPGFEAFF.

The gene calls are TRBV7-9 and TRBJ1-1; no firm D call. CDR3 length: 13 residues. V was clipped by 1 base and J by 1 base, with 4 bases between them. Germline V gene sequence: CDR1 SEHNR, CDR2 FQNEAQ (reference sequence). CDR3 sequence reads: CASSLVANTEAFF. The CDR3 DNA is TGTGCCAGCAGCTTAGTGGCGAACACTGAAGCTTTCTTT.

This clone has more than one count but fewer than ten. This chain joins TRBV5-4 and TRBJ1-2; D perhaps matches TRBD1 (5 bases). The CDR3 has 15 amino acids. Germline CDR1 is SGHNT and CDR2 is YYREEE (reference sequence). V gave up 4 bases and J gave up 3 bases, with 16 bases separating them. The CDR3: CASSLNGRAYYGYTF. CDR3 nucleotides: TGTGCCAGCAGCCTGAACGGCAGGGCCTACTATGGCTACACCTTC. Using reference TRBV5-4 and TRBJ1-2 for the parts outside the CDR3, the full variable domain is ETGVTQSPTHLIKTRGQQVTLRCSSQSGHNTVSWYQQALGQGPQFIFQYYREEENGRGNFPPRFSGLQFPNYSSELNVNALELDDSALYLCASSLNGRAYYGYTFGSGTRLTVV.

V and J are TRBV7-8 and TRBJ1-1, with 7 bases matching TRBD1. The J segment lost 13 bases and the V segment lost 1 base, leaving 6 bases of the junction unmatched. The CDR3 has 12 residues. Per the germline V gene, CDR1 is SGHVS and CDR2 is FQNEAQ. The chain's CDR3 is CASSLVNRGDFF. The CDR3 bases are TGTGCCAGCAGCTTAGTCAACAGGGGTGATTTCTTT.

The rearrangement uses TRBV11-2 and TRBJ2-3; D might be TRBD2 (6 bases). The CDR3 contains 16 residues. Germline loops: CDR1 SGHAT, CDR2 FQNNGV. The V end lost 1 base, the J end lost 1 base, and 12 bases lay between the germline ends. This CDR3 reads CASSLAPGGGTDTQYF. In DNA, the CDR3 is TGTGCCAGCAGCTTAGCCCCCGGGGGAGGCACAGATACGCAGTATTTT.

J is TRBJ2-7 and V is TRBV6-5, with TRBD2 as a possible D gene (5 bases). Germline CDR1 is MNHEY and CDR2 is SVGAGI. The CDR3 is 15 residues long. V gave up 5 bases and J gave up 1 base, with 15 bases separating them. CDR3 coding DNA: TGTGCCAGCAGTCTCCTTGGACTCCAGTCCTACGAGCAGTACTTC. Its translation is CASSLLGLQSYEQYF.

The CDR3: CASSQDTSGGLSTDTQYF. For the CDR3, the DNA is TGTGCCAGCAGCCAAGATACGAGCGGGGGCCTGAGCACAGATACGCAGTATTTT. This chain uses TRBV3-1 (or the pseudogene TRBV3-2) with TRBJ2-3, with 8 bases that match TRBD2. CDR3 length equals 18 residues. CDR1 is LGHDT, CDR2 YNNKEL, per germline (reference sequence). The trim removed 0 bases at V and 0 bases at J, leaving 8 bases unmatched.

The sample holds a few counts of this clone. The chain combines TRBV6-1 with TRBJ1-1; 10 positions match TRBD1. CDR1 is MNHNS, CDR2 SASEGT, per germline. V lost 6 bases, J lost 3 bases, and 10 bases stayed unmatched. This CDR3 contains 16 residues. The CDR3 sequence: CASRERQGALHTEAFF. The CDR3 nucleotides read TGTGCCAGCAGAGAAAGACAGGGGGCTCTCCACACTGAAGCTTTCTTT.

This chain connects TRBV6-5 to TRBJ2-5; a possible D gene is TRBD2 (5 bases). The V gene lost 3 bases and the J gene lost 4 bases, with 12 bases spanning the gap. The germline CDR1 and CDR2 sequences are MNHEY and SVGAGI. The CDR3 covers 14 residues. The CDR3 nucleotides are TGTGCCAGCAGTTATGAACGGGGAAGAGAGACCCAGTACTTC. It codes for CASSYERGRETQYF.

The CDR3 DNA sequence: TGTGCCAGCAGCTTAGTACAGGGGGATACGCAGTATTTT. It specifies CASSLVQGDTQYF. The chain links TRBV7-2 to TRBJ2-3, with 7 nucleotides matching TRBD1. CDR1 is SGHTA and CDR2 is FQGNSA in the germline V gene. V shed 1 base and J 6 bases; nucleotides not matched to a gene: 1. The CDR3 runs to 13 residues.

This clone was picked up one time. The chain carries TRBV3-1 (or the pseudogene TRBV3-2) and TRBJ2-7; 10 bases map to TRBD1. With 4 bases clipped from V and 5 bases from J, the junction kept 5 bases outside the gene matches. The CDR3 consists of 14 residues. CDR1 is LGHDT and CDR2 is YNNKEL in the germline V gene (reference sequence). The CDR3 protein is CASSPRDRGHEQYF. The CDR3 nucleotides are TGTGCCAGCAGCCCCCGGGACAGGGGCCACGAGCAGTACTTC.

The J gene is TRBJ1-5, the V gene TRBV6-5; no clear D gene. V gave up 5 bases and J gave up 2 bases, with 10 bases separating them. The CDR3 runs 14 residues. Germline CDR1 is MNHEY and CDR2 is SVGAGI. The CDR3 is CASSPTLGNQPQHF. The CDR3 coding sequence is TGTGCCAGCAGTCCTACCCTAGGCAATCAGCCCCAGCATTTT.

V usage is TRBV7-9 and J usage is TRBJ1-2; TRBD1 aligns across 8 bases. V lost 5 bases and J lost 8; bases outside the gene matches: 10. The CDR3 totals 14 residues. Germline V gives CDR1 SEHNR, CDR2 FQNEAQ (reference sequence). CDR3: CASSLGQGASGYTF. DNA of the CDR3: TGTGCCAGCAGCCTTGGACAGGGAGCTAGCGGCTACACCTTC.

This chain joins TRBV2 and TRBJ2-2, with 8 bases lining up with TRBD2. Per the germline V gene, CDR1 is SNHLY and CDR2 is FYNNEI. The CDR3 totals 13 residues. J gave up 6 bases and V 8 bases, and 5 bases lay outside the gene matches. The CDR3 sequence is CASGRLAPGELFF. In nucleotides, the CDR3 is TGTGCCAGCGGTAGACTAGCGCCCGGGGAGCTGTTTTTT.

This chain links TRBV5-1 with TRBJ1-4; 10 bases line up with TRBD1. V lost 4 bases to trimming and J lost 7 bases; unmatched junction nucleotides: 7. Germline CDR1 and CDR2: SGHRS and YFSETQ. The CDR3 is 15 residues long. The CDR3 loop reads CASSLGRTGGEKLFF. For the CDR3, the DNA is TGCGCCAGCAGCCTGGGCAGGACAGGGGGTGAAAAACTGTTTTTT.

V usage is TRBV6-6 and J usage is TRBJ2-1, with D uncertain. CDR1 is MNHNY and CDR2 is SVGAGI in the germline V gene (reference sequence). Between the trimmed V and J ends, which lost 7 bases and 3 bases, there was a span of 19 bases. This CDR3 has 16 amino acids. The CDR3 is CASIPRSTTHYNEQFF. The CDR3, as DNA: TGTGCCAGCATCCCGCGATCGACAACCCACTACAATGAGCAGTTCTTC.

J is TRBJ1-4 and V is TRBV7-8, with D possibly TRBD1 on 5 matching bases. This CDR3 has 16 amino acids. V was trimmed by 0 bases and J by 5 bases, leaving 13 bases between them. The germline gives CDR1 SGHVS, CDR2 FQNEAQ. The CDR3 DNA reads as TGTGCCAGCAGCTTAGCGGGGGGTAGAGTAAATGAAAAACTGTTTTTT. Its translation is CASSLAGGRVNEKLFF.

This clone is a singleton in its sample. CDR3 sequence reads: CAWTEYRGMNTEAFF. CDR3 DNA sequence: TGTGCCTGGACTGAGTATCGAGGGATGAACACTGAAGCTTTCTTT. The V gene is TRBV30, the J gene TRBJ1-1; D gene unclear. The CDR3 is 15 amino acids. With 4 bases removed from V and 0 bases from J, the gap between germline ends came to 15 bases. Per germline, CDR1 GTSNPN and CDR2 SVGIG (reference sequence).

The chain links TRBV18 to TRBJ2-2; 9 bases agree with TRBD1. In germline, CDR1 is KGHSH, CDR2 LQKENI. This CDR3 spans 16 amino acids. Trimming cost V 5 bases and J 3 bases; bases outside gene matches: 7. DNA for the CDR3: TGTGCCAGCTCAGCCGGGACAGGGATCCACACCGGGGAGCTGTTTTTT. As protein: CASSAGTGIHTGELFF. The variable domain in full, completed from reference TRBV18 and TRBJ2-2, reads NAGVMQNPRHLVRRRGQEARLRCSPMKGHSHVYWYRQLPEEGLKFMVYLQKENIIDESGMPKERFSAEFPKEGPSILRIQQVVRGDSAAYFCASSAGTGIHTGELFFGEGSRLTVL.

V is TRBV29-1 and J is TRBJ1-1; no reliable D call. The CDR3 is 15 amino acids. Trimming took 4 bases from V and 0 from J, leaving 15 bases between them. Germline V gene lookup returns CDR1 SQVTM and CDR2 ANQGSEA. Written as DNA, the CDR3 is TGCAGCGTTGGCGAAGGGTGGGGAATGAACACTGAAGCTTTCTTT. This translates into CSVGEGWGMNTEAFF.

This chain connects TRBV9 to TRBJ2-1, with D possibly matching TRBD1 (5 bases). The length of the CDR3 is 15 residues. Germline V CDR1 and CDR2: SGDLS, YYNGEE. The V and J ends lost 1 base and 2 bases respectively, with 10 bases between them. For the CDR3, the DNA is TGTGCCAGCAGCGTATCAGGGAACCCCTACAATGAGCAGTTCTTC. It is translated as CASSVSGNPYNEQFF.

The table lists this clone with a count of one. The rearrangement joins TRBV11-2 to TRBJ1-2; 11 nucleotides line up with TRBD1. CDR3 size: 16 residues. Trimming took 5 bases from V and 1 from J; bases not matched to a gene: 6. CDR1 and CDR2 from the germline V gene are SGHAT and FQNNGV. CDR3 amino acids: CASSGQGASLNYGYTF. The CDR3 DNA is TGTGCCAGCAGCGGACAGGGGGCATCACTTAACTATGGCTACACCTTC.

The V and J genes are TRBV7-2 and TRBJ2-1, with D perhaps TRBD1 (8 bases). Looked up from germline, CDR1 is SGHTA and CDR2 is FQGNSA. Trimming pared 3 bases from V and 9 bases from J, leaving 15 bases between. The CDR3 extends over 14 amino acids. The CDR3 here is CASSFTYRGGEQFF. CDR3 nucleotides: TGTGCCAGCAGCTTCACCTACAGGGGGGGTGAGCAGTTCTTC.

V and J are TRBV19 and TRBJ1-6; D possibly corresponds to TRBD1 (6 bases). CDR1 and CDR2 (germline): LNHDA, SQIVND (reference sequence). The V end was cut by 3 bases, the J end by 7 bases, with 13 bases between. CDR3 length: 15 amino acids. The CDR3 bases are TGTGCCAGTAGTATCGGGGGCGGAATGAATTCACCCCTCCACTTT. This sequence encodes CASSIGGGMNSPLHF.